These 19 T cell receptor beta chains came from one sample sequenced in a study of blood T cell repertoires in COVID-19. The repertoire was sequenced with immunoSEQ multiplex PCR; TCRdb's copy has only in-frame clones and lacks some. The table lists 87,000 or so clones, about 85% of them singletons. Input material: peripheral blood. These receptors were collected from an elderly woman with COVID-19, enrolled during active disease.

The V gene is TRBV7-3, the J gene TRBJ2-5; 11 bases are a match to TRBD1. Germline CDR1 SGHTA, CDR2 FQGTGA. This CDR3 contains 16 residues. V shed 5 bases and J 4 bases; nucleotides not matched to a gene: 9. The CDR3 DNA is TGTGCCAGCAGCCCCTACCCCGGGACAGGGGGAGAGACCCAGTACTTC. This sequence encodes CASSPYPGTGGETQYF.

V usage is TRBV27 and J usage is TRBJ2-4, with a weak D call TRBD1 (7 bases). Trimming cost V 6 bases and J 2 bases, with 17 bases left between them. Germline CDR1 and CDR2: MNHEY and SMNVEV (reference sequence). The CDR3 runs 16 residues. This chain's CDR3 is CASSSRGVLPKNIQYF. For the CDR3, the DNA is TGTGCCAGCAGCTCCAGGGGGGTACTTCCCAAAAACATTCAGTACTTC.

As for this clone: The sample has other DNA sequences that encode this CDR3 too. The chain carries TRBV7-9 and TRBJ1-3; a possible D gene is TRBD1 (5 bases). Trimming removed 4 bases at V and 4 bases at J, with 11 bases between. CDR1 and CDR2 (germline): SEHNR, FQNEAQ (reference sequence). CDR3 length: 14 residues. CDR3 nucleotide sequence: TGTGCCAGCAGCTCCAGGGTATCCGGAAACACCATATATTTT. Protein sequence: CASSSRVSGNTIYF.

This chain uses TRBV28 with TRBJ1-2; D perhaps matches TRBD1 (5 bases). The V end was cut by 3 bases, the J end by 3 bases, with 17 bases between. Germline lookup yields CDR1 MDHEN and CDR2 SYDVKM. This CDR3 is built from 16 residues. The CDR3 DNA reads TGTGCCAGCAGTTTCCCCGATCTGACAGCCTACTATGGCTACACCTTC. This encodes CASSFPDLTAYYGYTF.

The V and J genes are TRBV3-1 (or the pseudogene TRBV3-2) and TRBJ2-3; 9 bases match TRBD2. From germline, CDR1 is LGHDT and CDR2 YNNKEL (reference sequence). With 5 bases clipped from V and 4 bases from J, the junction kept 4 bases outside the gene matches. The CDR3 spans 14 residues. The chain's CDR3 is CASSSAGGPDTQYF. Here the CDR3 DNA reads TGTGCCAGCAGCTCGGCGGGGGGGCCAGATACGCAGTATTTT.

The J gene is TRBJ2-1, the V gene TRBV19, with D possibly TRBD2 on 6 matching bases. The CDR3 covers 12 residues. From germline, CDR1 is LNHDA and CDR2 SQIVND (reference sequence). Trimming shortened V by 2 bases and J by 8 bases, and 7 bases separated the two germline ends. The CDR3 coding sequence is TGTGCCAGTAGTATACGCGGGGATGAGCAGTTCTTC. The encoded protein is CASSIRGDEQFF.

The rearrangement joins TRBV27 to TRBJ2-5; D may be TRBD2 (6 bases). Looked up from germline, CDR1 is MNHEY and CDR2 is SMNVEV (reference sequence). This CDR3 region has 14 residues. Trimming stripped 3 bases from V and 4 bases from J, with 12 bases between. In nucleotides, the CDR3 is TGTGCCAGCAGTTTCATAGGGAGGAGAGAGACCCAGTACTTC. Translating it yields CASSFIGRRETQYF.

The chain employs TRBV6-5 and TRBJ2-2; TRBD2 is a possible D gene (6 bases). V lost 8 bases and J 7 bases, leaving 14 bases between the germline ends. The CDR3 has 13 residues. Germline assignment: CDR1 MNHEY and CDR2 SVGAGI. CDR3 in amino acids: CASQASVDGELFF. The CDR3 nucleotides are TGTGCCAGCCAGGCTAGCGTTGACGGGGAGCTGTTTTTT.

CDR3 region: CASSKYDRLTEAFF. CDR3 bases: TGTGCCAGCAGCAAATACGACAGGCTCACTGAAGCTTTCTTT. The chain links TRBV7-2 to TRBJ1-1; weak D call: TRBD1 (6 bases). V was shortened by 5 bases and J by 4 bases, with 14 bases between the two germline ends. The germline V gene has CDR1 SGHTA and CDR2 FQGNSA. This CDR3 comprises 14 residues. The complete variable domain, with remaining parts taken from reference TRBV7-2 and TRBJ1-1, reads GAGVSQSPSNKVTEKGKDVELRCDPISGHTALYWYRQSLGQGLEFLIYFQGNSAPDKSGLPSDRFSAERTGGSVSTLTIQRTQQEDSAVYLCASSKYDRLTEAFFGQGTRLTVV.

For this clone: Other DNA sequences in the same sample also yield this CDR3. The chain employs TRBV6-5 and TRBJ2-7, with a possible D match to TRBD1 (5 bases). The CDR3 extends over 12 amino acids. With 6 bases removed from V and 3 bases from J, the gap between germline ends came to 9 bases. Germline CDR1 and CDR2: MNHEY and SVGAGI. This CDR3 is CASSGQGYEQYF. The CDR3 coding sequence is TGTGCCAGCAGCGGGCAGGGCTACGAGCAGTACTTC.

This clone appeared once. The chain joins TRBV6-1 to TRBJ2-7, with D possibly matching TRBD1 (5 bases). From germline, CDR1 is MNHNS and CDR2 SASEGT. The CDR3 is 11 amino acids. Deletions cut 1 base from V and 13 bases from J, with 11 bases between. The CDR3 reads CASSEVGRAYF. In nucleotides, the CDR3 is TGTGCCAGCAGTGAAGTCGGCAGGGCATACTTC.

The V call is TRBV9, the J call TRBJ2-3; D is unclear. The germline CDR1 and CDR2 sequences are SGDLS and YYNGEE. With 4 bases removed from V and 2 bases from J, the gap between germline ends came to 5 bases. The CDR3 length is 12 residues. The CDR3 loop reads CASSSNTDTQYF. The CDR3 nucleotides read TGTGCCAGCAGCTCTAACACAGATACGCAGTATTTT. Variable domain in full (rest from reference TRBV9 and TRBJ2-3): DSGVTQTPKHLITATGQRVTLRCSPRSGDLSVYWYQQSLDQGLQFLIQYYNGEERAKGNILERFSAQQFPDLHSELNLSSLELGDSALYFCASSSNTDTQYFGPGTRLTVL.

This clone was detected only a few times. This chain joins TRBV6-2 or TRBV6-3 and TRBJ2-7; 9 bases agree with TRBD1. Germline-derived CDR1 and CDR2 are MNHEY and SVGEGT. The CDR3 is made up of 14 amino acids. J was trimmed by 5 bases and V by 5 bases; bases with no gene match: 7. The CDR3 region is CASSLRDRAHEQYF. The DNA of the CDR3 is TGTGCCAGCAGTCTTCGGGACAGGGCCCACGAGCAGTACTTC.

This chain connects TRBV29-1 to TRBJ2-1; 10 bases match TRBD1. CDR1 is SQVTM and CDR2 is ANQGSEA in the germline V gene. V lost 7 bases to trimming and J lost 9 bases; unmatched junction nucleotides: 12. The CDR3 is made up of 14 amino acids. CDR3 sequence: CSGIRTGGTVEQFF. The CDR3 DNA reads as TGCAGCGGAATCAGGACAGGGGGTACGGTTGAGCAGTTCTTC.

CDR3 protein: CASTGGVSSYNEQFF. Written as DNA, the CDR3 is TGTGCCAGCACCGGGGGGGTGAGCTCCTACAATGAGCAGTTCTTC. The rearrangement uses TRBV7-2 and TRBJ2-1; 8 positions agree with TRBD2. The germline gives CDR1 SGHTA, CDR2 FQGNSA. This CDR3 is built from 15 residues. Trimming took 7 bases from V and 0 from J; bases not matched to a gene: 5.

CDR3 in amino acids: CASSQVVGGSPSTDTQYF. The CDR3 DNA reads TGTGCCAGCAGCCAAGTCGTGGGGGGTAGCCCTAGCACAGATACGCAGTATTTT. The V call is TRBV3-1 (or the pseudogene TRBV3-2), the J call TRBJ2-3; D possibly corresponds to TRBD2 (6 bases). This CDR3 has 18 amino acids. The V end was cut by 1 base, the J end by 0 bases, with 17 bases between. Germline CDR1 and CDR2: LGHDT and YNNKEL (reference sequence).

V and J are TRBV3-1 (or the pseudogene TRBV3-2) and TRBJ2-7; weak D call: TRBD2 (5 bases). CDR1 LGHDT and CDR2 YNNKEL come from the germline V gene (reference sequence). This CDR3 contains 14 residues. V shed 0 bases and J shed 2 bases, with 8 bases lying between them. Here the CDR3 DNA reads TGTGCCAGCAGCCAAGATCCGGGGACCTACGAGCAGTACTTC. It codes for CASSQDPGTYEQYF.

The CDR3 DNA sequence: TGCGCCAGCAGCTTGTTGGCGGGAGGGGATCCAAACACGCAGTTCTTC. The encoded protein is CASSLLAGGDPNTQFF. The rearrangement uses TRBV5-1 and TRBJ2-1; TRBD2 aligns across 9 bases. CDR3 length equals 16 residues. V lost 1 base, J lost 12 bases, and 14 bases stayed unmatched. Per the germline V gene, CDR1 is SGHRS and CDR2 is YFSETQ. Complete variable domain (other parts from reference TRBV5-1 and TRBJ2-1): KAGVTQTPRYLIKTRGQQVTLSCSPISGHRSVSWYQQTPGQGLQFLFEYFSETQRNKGNFPGRFSGRQFSNSRSEMNVSTLELGDSALYLCASSLLAGGDPNTQFFGPGTRLTVL.

This clone occurred a few times. The CDR3 region is CSVEDGQGGETQYF. The CDR3 DNA reads TGCAGCGTTGAAGATGGACAGGGAGGAGAGACCCAGTACTTC. The V gene is TRBV29-1, the J gene TRBJ2-5, with 8 bases aligning to TRBD1. Germline loops: CDR1 SQVTM, CDR2 ANQGSEA. The CDR3 extends over 14 amino acids. Trimming took 0 bases from V and 4 from J; bases not matched to a gene: 4.